These 29 T cell receptor beta chains were sequenced from one sample in a study of blood T cell repertoires in COVID-19. Using immunoSEQ multiplex PCR, the repertoire was profiled, and TCRdb retains in-frame clones only, with some absent. The table shows roughly 50,000 clones, with 83% occurring only once. Sequenced material: peripheral blood. All receptors come from an older woman with acute or convalescent COVID-19.

This chain uses TRBV18 with TRBJ1-1, with 8 bases that match TRBD1. Looked up from germline, CDR1 is KGHSH and CDR2 is LQKENI. J gave up 6 bases and V 3 bases, and 6 bases lay outside the gene matches. This CDR3 has 14 residues. CDR3 sequence: CASSPRTGMAEAFF. DNA for the CDR3: TGTGCCAGCTCACCTAGGACAGGGATGGCTGAAGCTTTCTTT.

This clone was seen just once. This chain uses TRBV19 with TRBJ2-1; 7 bases are shared with TRBD2. CDR1 and CDR2 from the germline V gene are LNHDA and SQIVND (reference sequence). The CDR3 extends over 18 amino acids. The V and J ends lost 4 bases and 3 bases, in that order; junction bases with no gene match: 15. Here the CDR3 DNA reads TGTGCCAGTAGTACTTATCGTATGGCGGGAGTAGGCTACAATGAGCAGTTCTTC. It translates to CASSTYRMAGVGYNEQFF.

The rearrangement links TRBV21-1 to TRBJ1-3; the tabulated D call, TRBD1, remains unverified against the DNA. TRBV21-1 is deemed a pseudogene. The CDR3 spans 15 residues. The CDR3 DNA is TGTGCCAGCAGCAAAGGGACAGGGGAAGGAAACACCATATATTTT. It translates to CASSKGTGEGNTIYF.

A few counts support this clone. The chain couples TRBV10-3 to TRBJ1-1; tentative D call: TRBD1 (6 bases). The CDR3 spans 13 residues. Per germline, CDR1 ENHRY and CDR2 SYGVKD. With 4 bases removed from V and 5 bases from J, the gap between germline ends came to 11 bases. The CDR3 DNA follows: TGTGCCATCAGTGGCGTAACAGGGACTGAAGCTTTCTTT. Its translation is CAISGVTGTEAFF.

The J gene is TRBJ2-2, the V gene TRBV24-1; D is possibly TRBD1 (6 bases). The CDR3 has 19 amino acids. Germline V lookup: CDR1 KGHDR, CDR2 SFDVKD. V gave up 5 bases and J gave up 2 bases, with 23 bases separating them. In nucleotides, the CDR3 is TGTGCCACCAGTGCTAGGGGGAAATTCGAGGGAACCAACACCGGGGAGCTGTTTTTT. This encodes CATSARGKFEGTNTGELFF.

This chain joins TRBV19 and TRBJ2-3; D uncertain. In germline, CDR1 is LNHDA, CDR2 SQIVND (reference sequence). The CDR3 is 11 amino acids. The V end was cut by 3 bases, the J end by 5 bases, with 3 bases between. CDR3 bases: TGTGCCAGTAGTATCCGAGATACGCAGTATTTT. This gives the protein CASSIRDTQYF. The full variable domain, its missing parts supplied by reference TRBV19 and TRBJ2-3, is DGGITQSPKYLFRKEGQNVTLSCEQNLNHDAMYWYRQDPGQGLRLIYYSQIVNDFQKGDIAEGYSVSREKKESFPLTVTSAQKNPTAFYLCASSIRDTQYFGPGTRLTVL.

A few counts support this clone. The chain is built from TRBV9 and TRBJ2-7, with D perhaps TRBD2 (6 bases). There are 14 residues in the CDR3. Germline CDR1 SGDLS, CDR2 YYNGEE. V was shortened by 0 bases and J by 7 bases, with 14 bases between the two germline ends. CDR3 coding DNA: TGTGCCAGCAGCGTAGATCCGGGGGTGAGGGAGCAGTACTTC. Translation: CASSVDPGVREQYF.

Only a few counts were recorded for this clone. V and J are TRBV3-1 (or the pseudogene TRBV3-2) and TRBJ2-2, with 8 nucleotides matching TRBD1. Trimming took 6 bases from V and 4 from J; bases not matched to a gene: 4. Germline V gene data show CDR1 as LGHDT and CDR2 as YNNKEL (reference sequence). The CDR3 is 14 residues long. CDR3 residues: CASSHRGATGELFF. CDR3 nucleotide sequence: TGTGCCAGCAGTCACAGGGGGGCCACCGGGGAGCTGTTTTTT.

The rearrangement links TRBV6-5 to TRBJ2-7, with D possibly matching TRBD2 (7 bases). The CDR3 is 14 residues long. Per germline, CDR1 MNHEY and CDR2 SVGAGI. The V gene lost 7 bases and the J gene lost 2 bases, with 15 bases spanning the gap. Here the CDR3 reads CASTGSGGTYEQYF. DNA for the CDR3: TGTGCCAGCACCGGGTCGGGGGGCACCTACGAGCAGTACTTC.

The sample holds a few counts of this clone. The chain couples TRBV30 to TRBJ1-4, with D possibly matching TRBD1 (5 bases). V was shortened by 5 bases and J by 0 bases, with 10 bases between the two germline ends. CDR1 and CDR2 from the germline V gene are GTSNPN and SVGIG (reference sequence). The length of the CDR3 is 14 residues. CDR3 DNA: TGTGCCTGGGGCACAGGAGCAACTAATGAAAAACTGTTTTTT. Translation: CAWGTGATNEKLFF. Using reference TRBV30 and TRBJ1-4 for the parts outside the CDR3, the full variable domain is SQTIHQWPATLVQPVGSPLSLECTVEGTSNPNLYWYRQAAGRGLQLLFYSVGIGQISSEVPQNLSASRPQDRQFILSSKKLLLSDSGFYLCAWGTGATNEKLFFGSGTQLSVL.

The chain employs TRBV5-1 and TRBJ2-1; 8 positions match TRBD2. From germline, CDR1 is SGHRS and CDR2 YFSETQ. This CDR3 has 16 residues. J lost 6 bases, V lost 0 bases, and 8 bases had no gene match. CDR3: CASSLGRDRGGNEQFF. The CDR3, as DNA: TGCGCCAGCAGCTTGGGGCGAGACCGGGGGGGCAATGAGCAGTTCTTC.

This sequence joins TRBV5-1 and TRBJ2-2; tentative D call: TRBD2 (7 bases). Germline V gene sequence: CDR1 SGHRS, CDR2 YFSETQ. The CDR3 runs to 17 residues. Between the trimmed V and J ends, which lost 4 bases and 0 bases, there was a span of 16 bases. Here the CDR3 reads CASSRGGALTNTGELFF. The CDR3 DNA is TGCGCCAGCAGCCGAGGGGGGGCCCTTACGAACACCGGGGAGCTGTTTTTT.

In its sample, this clone was seen once. The chain uses TRBV6-1 and TRBJ2-7; perhaps TRBD2 as D (5 bases). Germline CDR1 and CDR2: MNHNS and SASEGT. The CDR3 is 13 residues long. The CDR3 protein is CASSEGLGARSGV. CDR3 DNA sequence: TGTGCCAGCAGTGAAGGTCTAGGCGCGCGCTCGGGGGTC.

The sample holds a few counts of this clone. The gene calls are TRBV7-2 and TRBJ2-3; 9 bases are shared with TRBD2. The germline V gene encodes CDR1 SGHTA and CDR2 FQGNSA. V was pared by 6 bases and J by 3 bases, with 16 bases of the junction left unmatched. The CDR3 spans 18 residues. In nucleotides, the CDR3 is TGTGCCAGCAGACAAACGGGGGCTAGCGGGACATCAACAGATACGCAGTATTTT. This translates into CASRQTGASGTSTDTQYF.

V gene TRBV3-1 (or the pseudogene TRBV3-2) combines with J gene TRBJ1-1; D is perhaps TRBD1 (5 bases). The germline V gene encodes CDR1 LGHDT and CDR2 YNNKEL (reference sequence). This CDR3 spans 14 amino acids. Deletions cut 6 bases from V and 0 bases from J, with 11 bases between. The CDR3 DNA reads TGTGCCAGCAGGGCGACAGAGATGAACACTGAAGCTTTCTTT. This translates into CASRATEMNTEAFF.

The chain joins TRBV7-9 to TRBJ2-6; 7 nucleotides line up with TRBD1. The CDR3 has 17 amino acids. CDR1 and CDR2 (germline): SEHNR, FQNEAQ (reference sequence). The J segment lost 2 bases and the V segment lost 1 base, leaving 5 bases of the junction unmatched. The CDR3 bases are TGTGCCAGCAGCTTAGGACAGGGTGTCGCTGGGGCCAACGTCCTGACTTTC. Translating gives CASSLGQGVAGANVLTF.

This chain connects TRBV2 to TRBJ2-2; TRBD1 aligns across 9 bases. Trimming cost V 9 bases and J 2 bases; bases outside gene matches: 7. The CDR3 extends over 15 amino acids. Germline-derived CDR1 and CDR2 are SNHLY and FYNNEI. For the CDR3, the DNA is TGTGCCAGTCTGCCGGGACAGGGAAACACCGGGGAGCTGTTTTTT. Its translation: CASLPGQGNTGELFF. Full variable domain (remainder filled in from reference TRBV2 and TRBJ2-2): EPEVTQTPSHQVTQMGQEVILRCVPISNHLYFYWYRQILGQKVEFLVSFYNNEISEKSEIFDDQFSVERPDGSNFTLKIRSTKLEDSAMYFCASLPGQGNTGELFFGEGSRLTVL.

The chain carries TRBV5-6 and TRBJ2-2, with D unresolved. This CDR3 is built from 11 residues. Per germline, CDR1 SGHDT and CDR2 YYEEEE. Trimming removed 2 bases at V and 7 bases at J, with 3 bases between. This CDR3 is CASSFFGELFF. The CDR3 DNA is TGTGCCAGCAGCTTCTTCGGGGAGCTGTTTTTT.

J is TRBJ1-1 and V is TRBV30, with a weak D call TRBD1 (6 bases). The CDR3 covers 16 residues. The germline CDR1 and CDR2 sequences are GTSNPN and SVGIG (reference sequence). V dropped 3 bases and J dropped 1 base, with 18 bases sitting between them. The CDR3 loop reads CAWRPPRQDPNTEAFF. The DNA of the CDR3 is TGTGCCTGGAGGCCCCCTAGACAGGACCCGAACACTGAAGCTTTCTTT.

The chain recombines TRBV20-1 with TRBJ1-2, with a possible D match to TRBD1 (5 bases). This CDR3 spans 11 amino acids. Per germline, CDR1 DFQATT and CDR2 SNEGSKA (reference sequence). V gave up 5 bases and J gave up 7 bases, with 11 bases separating them. This CDR3 is CSAHRQRGYTF. CDR3 nucleotide sequence: TGCAGTGCTCACCGACAGCGTGGCTACACCTTC.

The chain carries TRBV10-3 and TRBJ2-1; a weak D match, TRBD1 (6 bases). The CDR3 has 13 amino acids. V dropped 8 bases and J dropped 9 bases, with 17 bases sitting between them. The germline gives CDR1 ENHRY, CDR2 SYGVKD. CDR3 region: CAIRQAGWGEQFF. CDR3 nucleotides: TGTGCCATCCGACAGGCAGGGTGGGGTGAGCAGTTCTTC.

This rearrangement joins TRBV10-3 to TRBJ1-6; TRBD1 aligns across 10 bases. The CDR3 has 15 amino acids. The germline V gene has CDR1 ENHRY and CDR2 SYGVKD. Losses at the gene ends were 0 bases for V and 9 bases for J; bases not matched to a gene: 2. This chain's CDR3 is CAISESGTGVSPLHF. The CDR3 bases are TGTGCCATCAGTGAGTCTGGGACAGGGGTTTCACCCCTCCACTTT.

CDR3 residues: CASSPRQGGRTEAFF. Here the CDR3 DNA reads TGTGCCAGCTCACCACGACAGGGGGGTAGGACTGAAGCTTTCTTT. The gene calls are TRBV18 and TRBJ1-1, with 9 bases that match TRBD1. The junction had 5 bases not matched to a gene; V was cut back by 1 base and J by 5 bases. The CDR3 covers 15 residues. From germline, CDR1 is KGHSH and CDR2 LQKENI.

The rearrangement uses TRBV6-4 and TRBJ2-3; 8 positions match TRBD2. This CDR3 is built from 17 residues. Germline values: CDR1 MRHNA, CDR2 SNTAGT. Trimming at V came to 6 bases and at J to 2 bases, leaving 13 bases not matched to a gene. CDR3 sequence reads: CASRPGLVDWHTDTQYF. The CDR3 DNA reads TGTGCCAGCAGACCGGGACTAGTCGATTGGCACACAGATACGCAGTATTTT.

This chain joins TRBV5-1 and TRBJ2-7, with 7 bases identical to TRBD1. The CDR3 covers 14 residues. Germline-derived CDR1 and CDR2 are SGHRS and YFSETQ. The V segment lost 0 bases and the J segment 4 bases; nucleotides outside the gene matches: 4. CDR3: CASSLEQGTYEQYF. The CDR3 bases are TGCGCCAGCAGCTTGGAACAGGGGACATACGAGCAGTACTTC.

V usage is TRBV5-5 and J usage is TRBJ2-1, with D possibly being TRBD2 (5 bases). The V gene lost 0 bases and the J gene lost 10 bases, with 11 bases spanning the gap. This CDR3 is 13 amino acids long. Germline CDR1 reads SGHKS; CDR2 reads YYEKEE (reference sequence). The CDR3 here is CASSLDWTEEQFF. The DNA for the CDR3 is TGTGCCAGCAGCTTGGATTGGACTGAGGAGCAGTTCTTC. The full variable domain, its missing parts supplied by reference TRBV5-5 and TRBJ2-1, is DAGVTQSPTHLIKTRGQQVTLRCSPISGHKSVSWYQQVLGQGPQFIFQYYEKEERGRGNFPDRFSARQFPNYSSELNVNALLLGDSALYLCASSLDWTEEQFFGPGTRLTVL.

The rearrangement links TRBV4-2 to TRBJ2-5, with 9 positions matching TRBD2. The germline CDR1 and CDR2 sequences are LGHNA and YNFKEQ. The CDR3 has 16 residues. Losses at the gene ends were 0 bases for V and 5 bases for J; bases not matched to a gene: 7. The CDR3 reads CASSQDWVAGAETQYF. Written as DNA, the CDR3 is TGTGCCAGCAGCCAAGATTGGGTAGCGGGGGCCGAGACCCAGTACTTC.

Concerning this clone itself: Within the sample, other DNA sequences also encode this same CDR3. The chain recombines TRBV5-1 with TRBJ1-3, with 7 bases aligning to TRBD1. In germline, CDR1 is SGHRS, CDR2 YFSETQ. There are 15 residues in the CDR3. V gave up 0 bases and J gave up 4 bases; unmatched junction bases: 4. The CDR3 sequence is CASSLAGTVGNTIYF. The CDR3 bases are TGCGCCAGCAGCTTGGCGGGGACAGTCGGAAACACCATATATTTT.

This clone was seen a few times. The chain uses TRBV6-5 and TRBJ2-2, with D uncertain. This CDR3 is built from 12 residues. V was shortened by 6 bases and J by 5 bases, with 7 bases between the two germline ends. CDR1 and CDR2 (germline): MNHEY, SVGAGI. This CDR3 is CASRQSTGELFF. The CDR3, as DNA: TGTGCCAGCAGACAGAGTACCGGGGAGCTGTTTTTT.